One and the same sample provided the 12 T cell receptor beta chains below, sequenced in a study of blood T cell repertoires in COVID-19 (dated by TCRdb to 2018 to 2020). Library preparation used the immunoSEQ multiplex PCR assay. Held by TCRdb, this immuneACCESS table contains in-frame sequences only and omits some clones. Under half of the omission traces to an unresolved V gene where checked; the cause of the rest is unknown. Within this sample are about 270,000 clones, with 85% of them counted one time only. The biggest ten clones account for approximately 12% of the sample. Sequenced sample: peripheral blood. These receptor sequences come from a human donor in a cohort sampled during active COVID-19.

The chain uses TRBV7-9 and TRBJ1-4; D is undetermined. Germline assignment: CDR1 SEHNR and CDR2 FQNEAQ (reference sequence). The CDR3 extends over 13 amino acids. Trimming took 2 bases from V and 16 from J, leaving 17 bases between them. The CDR3 DNA is TGTGCCAGCAGCTTAAGCGGATCTCAAACGGGGTTTTTT. Amino acids: CASSLSGSQTGFF.

This clone was counted a few times. The chain carries TRBV6-5 and TRBJ1-6; D may be TRBD1 (5 bases). Germline V gene sequence: CDR1 MNHEY, CDR2 SVGAGI. The V end was cut by 2 bases, the J end by 7 bases, with 12 bases between. This CDR3 is 15 amino acids long. The CDR3 DNA is TGTGCCAGCAGTTACACCAGACAGACCAATTCACCCCTCCACTTT. This codes for CASSYTRQTNSPLHF.

This chain links TRBV5-1 with TRBJ2-1; D is possibly TRBD2 (6 bases). This CDR3 comprises 15 residues. Germline V gene data show CDR1 as SGHRS and CDR2 as YFSETQ. Trimming took 0 bases from V and 7 from J, leaving 14 bases between them. The CDR3, as DNA: TGCGCCAGCAGCTTGGGTCGGGACTGGACAAATGAGCAGTTCTTC. Translating gives CASSLGRDWTNEQFF.

The chain couples TRBV9 to TRBJ2-2; 8 bases match TRBD2. Germline CDR1 SGDLS, CDR2 YYNGEE. This CDR3 is built from 13 residues. J was trimmed by 10 bases and V by 4 bases; bases with no gene match: 6. CDR3 coding DNA: TGTGCCAGCAGCCCCATAGCGGGAATGGAGCTGTTTTTT. Translation gives CASSPIAGMELFF.

The V and J genes are TRBV9 and TRBJ1-1; a weak D match, TRBD1 (6 bases). Germline V gene sequence: CDR1 SGDLS, CDR2 YYNGEE. V lost 4 bases and J lost 2, with 12 bases in between. The CDR3 loop spans 14 amino acids. CDR3 amino acids: CASSTQQGNTEAFF. CDR3 DNA: TGTGCCAGCAGCACGCAACAGGGTAACACTGAAGCTTTCTTT.

With respect to this clone: Other DNA sequences in this specimen translate into the identical CDR3. This rearrangement joins TRBV5-1 to TRBJ2-5; D is possibly TRBD1 (6 bases). Germline V CDR1 and CDR2: SGHRS, YFSETQ. This CDR3 is built from 14 residues. With 0 bases removed from V and 3 bases from J, the gap between germline ends came to 9 bases. CDR3 sequence reads: CASSLGPGEETQYF. In nucleotides, the CDR3 is TGCGCCAGCAGCTTGGGCCCAGGGGAAGAGACCCAGTACTTC.

Remarks on this clone: Other DNA sequences in this sample translate to the same CDR3. This chain connects TRBV10-2 to TRBJ1-3; 8 bases line up with TRBD1. CDR1 is WSHSY, CDR2 SAAADI, per germline. J gave up 3 bases and V 6 bases, and 4 bases lay outside the gene matches. There are 14 residues in the CDR3. The CDR3 here is CASSRGLDGNTIYF. As DNA, the CDR3 is TGCGCCAGCAGCAGGGGGCTCGATGGAAACACCATATATTTT.

The chain employs TRBV5-1 and TRBJ2-7; the match to TRBD1 covers 9 bases. The V and J ends lost 3 bases and 0 bases, in that order; junction bases with no gene match: 7. This CDR3 contains 16 residues. Germline values: CDR1 SGHRS, CDR2 YFSETQ. The CDR3 coding sequence is TGCGCCAGCAGCTCGGGGACAGGGACACTCTCCTACGAGCAGTACTTC. It is translated as CASSSGTGTLSYEQYF.

This chain links TRBV18 with TRBJ2-1; 9 nucleotides agree with TRBD2. After removal of 8 bases from V and 8 bases from J, the junction contained 10 bases not matched to a gene. The germline gives CDR1 KGHSH, CDR2 LQKENI. The CDR3 covers 14 residues. DNA for the CDR3: TGTGCCAGCCTTAGCGGGAGTGGTAGTTATGAGCAGTTCTTC. This encodes CASLSGSGSYEQFF.

The gene calls are TRBV20-1 and TRBJ2-1; D unresolved. The germline V gene encodes CDR1 DFQATT and CDR2 SNEGSKA (reference sequence). Between the trimmed V and J ends, which lost 4 bases and 6 bases, there was a span of 7 bases. CDR3 length: 11 residues. The CDR3 bases are TGCAGTGCTAACTTTATCAATGAGCAGTTCTTC. It is translated as CSANFINEQFF.

This chain joins TRBV10-3 and TRBJ2-7, with TRBD1 matching over 11 bases. CDR3 size: 14 residues. J lost 5 bases, V lost 6 bases, and 6 bases had no gene match. Germline V gives CDR1 ENHRY, CDR2 SYGVKD. CDR3 sequence (DNA): TGTGCCATCAGGGGGACAGGGGGGAGGGACGAGCAGTACTTC. Translation: CAIRGTGGRDEQYF.

The chain is built from TRBV7-9 and TRBJ1-2; D is ambiguous. Per germline, CDR1 SEHNR and CDR2 FQNEAQ (reference sequence). This CDR3 has 11 amino acids. V was shortened by 7 bases and J by 6 bases, with 9 bases between the two germline ends. This CDR3 is CASTRDDGYTF. CDR3 DNA sequence: TGTGCCAGCACCCGAGATGATGGCTACACCTTC.